A selection of T cell receptor beta chains follows, all from one sample in a study of T cell responses to AZD1222 COVID-19 vaccine. The assay was immunoSEQ multiplex PCR, and TCRdb's table has in-frame clones only and misses some. The table lists about 260,000 clones, about 92% of them singletons. Here the sequenced sample was peripheral blood, taken on day 0 of AZD1222 vaccination. These TCRs come from an adult in good health. The CDR3 runs from the conserved cysteine through the conserved F or W. The order of the fields is V gene, D gene, J gene, clone size, CDR3 DNA, CDR3 protein. A D gene is named only where the DNA matches it firmly. Expanded clones get a size class; other rows say once, few or many, or leave the size out.

TRBV27	TRBD2	TRBJ2-7	-	TGTGCCAGCAGTTTGGTCGCTAGCGGGGACTACGAGCAGTACTTC	CASSLVASGDYEQYF
TRBV28	-	TRBJ1-4	-	TGTGCCAGCAGTTTACGGTATCGACTAAATAATGAAAAACTGTTTTTT	CASSLRYRLNNEKLFF
TRBV5-1	TRBD1	TRBJ1-1	-	TGCGCCAGCAGCTCGACAGGGTCGACCACCAATGAAGCTTTCTTT	CASSSTGSTTNEAFF
TRBV21-1	-	TRBJ2-7	-	TGTGCCAGCAGCAATTCGGGACTAGCGGGAGATTCCTACGAGCAGTACTTC	CASSNSGLAGDSYEQYF
TRBV18	-	TRBJ1-1	once	TGTGCCAGCTCACCTGGGGCAGTGAGGAACACTGAAGCTTTCTTT	CASSPGAVRNTEAFF
TRBV12-3/TRBV12-4	-	TRBJ1-2	-	TGTGCCAGCAGTCCGACACTCGCGGAGGGCTACACCTTC	CASSPTLAEGYTF
TRBV28	-	TRBJ1-3	-	TGTGCCAGCACCCCTGGAGGGGGTTTTAGCTCTGGAAACACCATATATTTT	CASTPGGGFSSGNTIYF
TRBV9	TRBD1	TRBJ1-2	-	TGTGCCAGCAGTGGATACCGACAGGGTGGCTATGGCTACACCTTC	CASSGYRQGGYGYTF
TRBV4-2	-	TRBJ2-7	-	TGTGCCAGCAGCCAAGATCTGGGGACCAGCTCCTACGAGCAGTACTTC	CASSQDLGTSSYEQYF
TRBV3-1/TRBV3-2	-	TRBJ1-6	-	TGTGCCAGCAGTGCCACAGCGAGCTCCTATAATTCACCCCTCCACTTT	CASSATASSYNSPLHF
TRBV5-4	-	TRBJ1-5	-	TGTGCCAGCAGCTTGGCCTTCGGGTATAGCAATCAGCCCCAGCATTTT	CASSLAFGYSNQPQHF
TRBV9	TRBD1	TRBJ1-2	-	TGTGCCAGCAGCGGAGGACAGGGAACTAACTATGGCTACACCTTC	CASSGGQGTNYGYTF
TRBV28	TRBD1	TRBJ1-4	-	TGTGCCAGCAGCCGGACAGGCCTTAATGAAAAACTGTTTTTT	CASSRTGLNEKLFF
TRBV4-1	TRBD1	TRBJ1-1	-	TGCGCCAGCAGGCCCGGGACAGGGCGGGTTCGCACTGAAGCTTTCTTT	CASRPGTGRVRTEAFF
TRBV28	TRBD2	TRBJ2-3	-	TGTGCCAGCAGTAAGGGACTAGCGGGAGGGGTCTCATTGACAGATACGCAGTATTTT	CASSKGLAGGVSLTDTQYF
TRBV7-2	-	TRBJ2-5	once	TGTGCCAGCAGCTTAATGCCGGAGGAGACCCAGTACTTC	CASSLMPEETQYF